The 20 T cell receptor beta chains below were found in one sample sequenced in a study of blood T cells in healthy people across ages. With a J-beta primer mix and a sample-barcoded 5' primer, a second PCR ran 7 to 11 cycles. TCRdb used MiXCR to reprocess the 5' RACE reads, holding one entry per CDR3 protein. The repertoire includes 1.5 million to 2 million distinct CDR3 sequences, 28% of them detected once, and roughly 8% sits in the top ten. What was sequenced was blood. The receptors were sampled from a woman aged 30 to 39 in good health.

This clonotype was observed a few times. The rearrangement uses TRBV11-2 and TRBJ1-1; no firm D call. CDR3 length equals 14 residues. Germline CDR1 SGHAT, CDR2 FQNNGV. Trimming shortened V by 7 bases and J by 0 bases, and 12 bases separated the two germline ends. CDR3 bases: TGTGCCAGCACCTTCGCGGTTATGAACACTGAAGCTTTCTTT. Amino acids: CASTFAVMNTEAFF.

This clonotype was detected only once. The CDR3 spells CSVGGRGVTRETQYF. CDR3 DNA sequence: TGCAGCGTTGGGGGGCGAGGTGTGACACGGGAGACCCAGTACTTC. The V and J genes are TRBV29-1 and TRBJ2-5; TRBD1 is a possible D gene (6 bases). This CDR3 comprises 15 residues. Trimming pared 4 bases from V and 5 bases from J, leaving 20 bases between. Germline loops: CDR1 SQVTM, CDR2 ANQGSEA.

The chain couples TRBV9 to TRBJ2-4, with 9 positions matching TRBD1. The germline gives CDR1 SGDLS, CDR2 YYNGEE. With V trimmed by 1 base and J by 13 bases, 15 bases remained unmatched. CDR3 length: 16 residues. The CDR3, as DNA: TGTGCCAGCAGCGTACGCCGGGACAGGGAATACAATGAGCAGTACTTC. It codes for CASSVRRDREYNEQYF.

This clonotype was detected only a few times. The chain carries TRBV28 and TRBJ1-1; 8 bases are shared with TRBD1. Per the germline V gene, CDR1 is MDHEN and CDR2 is SYDVKM. With 7 bases clipped from V and 4 bases from J, the junction kept 11 bases outside the gene matches. This CDR3 region has 15 residues. Here the CDR3 DNA reads TGTGCCAGCACCCCTGGGACAGGAAGGGGCACTGAAGCTTTCTTT. Amino acid sequence: CASTPGTGRGTEAFF.

This clonotype was counted between two and nine times. The chain joins TRBV6-5 to TRBJ2-5, with 9 bases aligning to TRBD1. The assigned J gene may be wrong: the sequence end matches TRBJ2-7 better. Germline assignment: CDR1 MNHEY and CDR2 SVGAGI. The CDR3 loop spans 17 amino acids. CDR3 in amino acids: CASSYEPGQGTTYEQYF. The CDR3 nucleotides read TGTGCCAGCAGTTACGAACCGGGACAGGGAACAACCTACGAGCAGTACTTC.

The chain employs TRBV6-5 and TRBJ1-1; D is unclear. Trimming shortened V by 5 bases and J by 3 bases, and 7 bases separated the two germline ends. The CDR3 contains 12 residues. Germline V gene sequence: CDR1 MNHEY, CDR2 SVGAGI. CDR3 coding DNA: TGTGCCAGCAGTACAAGGGACACTGAAGCTTTCTTT. Encoded protein: CASSTRDTEAFF.

This clonotype was found a few times. The rearrangement joins TRBV27 to TRBJ2-2; D is ambiguous. The CDR3 is 14 residues long. V was trimmed by 4 bases and J by 1 base, leaving 7 bases between them. Germline V lookup: CDR1 MNHEY, CDR2 SMNVEV (reference sequence). This chain's CDR3 is CASSSTQNTGELFF. The DNA of the CDR3 is TGTGCCAGCAGTTCGACACAGAACACCGGGGAGCTGTTTTTT.

This clonotype was picked up a small number of times. V is TRBV4-3 and J is TRBJ2-6; D gene uncertain. Trimming cost V 4 bases and J 0 bases, with 16 bases left between them. Germline V gives CDR1 LGHNA, CDR2 YSLEER. This CDR3 region has 18 residues. CDR3 residues: CASSPRLSSSSGANVLTF. In nucleotides, the CDR3 is TGCGCCAGCAGCCCCCGTCTCAGTTCTAGCTCTGGGGCCAACGTCCTGACTTTC.

This clonotype was recorded once. V is TRBV28 and J is TRBJ1-1, with TRBD1 as a possible D gene (6 bases). The V gene lost 7 bases and the J gene lost 3 bases, with 21 bases spanning the gap. This CDR3 comprises 16 residues. Germline CDR1 and CDR2: MDHEN and SYDVKM. The CDR3 sequence: CASTGGGGGGHTEAFF. CDR3 coding DNA: TGTGCCAGCACCGGAGGGGGGGGAGGGGGTCACACTGAAGCTTTCTTT.

The rearrangement uses TRBV12-5 and TRBJ2-4, with 9 bases that match TRBD1. The J call may be incorrect, as the DNA end agrees better with TRBJ2-7. Germline V gives CDR1 LGHNT, CDR2 FRNRAP. The CDR3 runs to 18 residues. The CDR3 bases are TGTGCTAGTGGTTTGGTACTTGGGCAACAAGACAGGGGGGACGAGCAGTACTTC. Encoded protein: CASGLVLGQQDRGDEQYF.

The chain combines TRBV7-9 with TRBJ1-1, with D perhaps TRBD1 (5 bases). V shed 5 bases and J shed 1 base, with 11 bases lying between them. This CDR3 is 14 amino acids long. Germline V lookup: CDR1 SEHNR, CDR2 FQNEAQ (reference sequence). Written as DNA, the CDR3 is TGTGCCAGCAGCCCCTTCGACAGGAACACTGAAGCTTTCTTT. It encodes CASSPFDRNTEAFF. Filled out from reference TRBV7-9 and TRBJ1-1, the complete variable domain reads DTGVSQNPRHKITKRGQNVTFRCDPISEHNRLYWYRQTLGQGPEFLTYFQNEAQLEKSRLLSDRFSAERPKGSFSTLEIQRTEQGDSAMYLCASSPFDRNTEAFFGQGTRLTVV.

This clonotype was seen a handful of times. The J gene is TRBJ1-4, the V gene TRBV12-3 or TRBV12-4; D possibly corresponds to TRBD1 (6 bases). Trimming cost V 4 bases and J 6 bases, with 15 bases left between them. This CDR3 is 15 amino acids long. In nucleotides, the CDR3 is TGTGCCAGCAGTTCTACAGGGCCTCTCGATGAAAAACTGTTTTTT. Its protein product is CASSSTGPLDEKLFF.

This clonotype was observed a handful of times. The V call is TRBV5-1, the J call TRBJ2-7, with a weak D call TRBD1 (6 bases). V was trimmed by 2 bases and J by 3 bases, leaving 12 bases between them. The CDR3 extends over 14 amino acids. Looked up from germline, CDR1 is SGHRS and CDR2 is YFSETQ. CDR3 amino acids: CASSFPGQVYEQYF. The CDR3 region has the DNA TGCGCCAGCAGCTTTCCGGGACAAGTCTACGAGCAGTACTTC.

CDR3 in DNA: TGTGCCAGCAGCGTAACCACCCTTGTGGGTGAAGCTTTCTTT. Amino acid sequence: CASSVTTLVGEAFF. The chain combines TRBV9 with TRBJ1-1; no firm D call. Germline assignment: CDR1 SGDLS and CDR2 YYNGEE. The CDR3 runs 14 residues. Trimming pared 1 base from V and 7 bases from J, leaving 14 bases between. Variable domain in full (rest from reference TRBV9 and TRBJ1-1): DSGVTQTPKHLITATGQRVTLRCSPRSGDLSVYWYQQSLDQGLQFLIQYYNGEERAKGNILERFSAQQFPDLHSELNLSSLELGDSALYFCASSVTTLVGEAFFGQGTRLTVV.

The chain employs TRBV20-1 and TRBJ1-5, with unresolved D. Germline-derived CDR1 and CDR2 are DFQATT and SNEGSKA (reference sequence). The CDR3 extends over 13 amino acids. Trimming took off 1 base at V and 3 bases at J, with 7 bases between the two ends. CDR3: CSARVGYNQPQHF. In DNA, the CDR3 is TGCAGTGCTAGAGTTGGCTACAATCAGCCCCAGCATTTT.

The chain couples TRBV4-1 to TRBJ2-3; the match to TRBD2 covers 10 bases. The CDR3 covers 16 residues. The V gene end was trimmed by 0 bases and the J gene end by 6 bases; junction bases not matched to a gene: 6. Per the germline V gene, CDR1 is MGHRA and CDR2 is YSYEKL. The CDR3 DNA sequence: TGCGCCAGCAGCCAAGAGTCTAGCGGGGGAGGGGATACGCAGTATTTT. Residues: CASSQESSGGGDTQYF.

This clonotype occurred a few times. In DNA form, the CDR3 reads TGCAGTGCTGGGTCCAGACTAGCGGGAGGAGAGACCCAGTACTTC. Protein sequence: CSAGSRLAGGETQYF. This rearrangement joins TRBV20-1 to TRBJ2-5, with TRBD2 matching 13 bases. The CDR3 sequence is 15 residues long. V dropped 5 bases and J dropped 4; count of bases not matched to a gene: 7. Germline V gene data show CDR1 as DFQATT and CDR2 as SNEGSKA (reference sequence).

This clonotype appeared many times. The CDR3 DNA follows: TGCAGTGCTGCCCATTACTACGAGCAGTACTTC. It translates to CSAAHYYEQYF. The V gene is TRBV20-1, the J gene TRBJ2-7; D gene unclear. Germline CDR1 is DFQATT and CDR2 is SNEGSKA (reference sequence). The CDR3 runs 11 residues. The V end lost 5 bases, the J end lost 3 bases, and 8 bases lay between the germline ends.

As concerns this clonotype: One end of the junction fails to match germline, which may point to a read error. The chain has TRBV12-3 or TRBV12-4 and TRBJ1-4; TRBD1 agrees at 8 bases. This CDR3 spans 13 amino acids. CDR3 region: CACSLTGGEKLFF. The CDR3 DNA is TGTGCCTGCAGTTTAACAGGGGGGGAAAAACTGTTTTTT.

The J gene is TRBJ1-5, the V gene TRBV29-1; 9 bases match TRBD1. The CDR3 extends over 16 amino acids. In germline, CDR1 is SQVTM, CDR2 ANQGSEA. V lost 4 bases and J lost 0; bases outside the gene matches: 7. The CDR3 loop reads CSVVVTGGYSNQPQHF. In nucleotides, the CDR3 is TGCAGCGTTGTTGTAACAGGGGGCTATAGCAATCAGCCCCAGCATTTT.